The sequence of this T cell receptor (beta chain) was determined in a study of graft-versus-host responses after intestinal transplantation. Germline V CDR1 and CDR2: SGDLS, YYNGEE. This CDR3 comprises 15 residues. Deletions cut 0 bases from V and 0 bases from J, with 8 bases between. Study observations and caveats: Patients with graft-donor T cell macrochimerism had high graft-versus-host to host-versus-graft clonal ratios in allografts.

Details on this clone: Its antigen is undetermined.

TCRdb keeps only in-frame clones here, not all; method: immunoSEQ multiplex PCR. This table holds approximately 49,000 clones, about 95% found once. The rearrangement links TRBV9 to TRBJ2-3; D possibly matches TRBD1 or TRBD2 (6 bases each). Here the sequenced sample was unstimulated CD8+ T cells sorted from spleen or lymph node cells, taken before transplant. The receptor was isolated from a human donor who was the organ donor for an intestinal transplant. The CDR3 nucleotides are TGTGCCAGCAGCGTAGCGGGGGCTAGCACAGATACGCAGTATTTT. Translating it yields CASSVAGASTDTQYF. Filled out from reference TRBV9 and TRBJ2-3, the complete variable domain reads DSGVTQTPKHLITATGQRVTLRCSPRSGDLSVYWYQQSLDQGLQFLIQYYNGEERAKGNILERFSAQQFPDLHSELNLSSLELGDSALYFCASSVAGASTDTQYFGPGTRLTVL.